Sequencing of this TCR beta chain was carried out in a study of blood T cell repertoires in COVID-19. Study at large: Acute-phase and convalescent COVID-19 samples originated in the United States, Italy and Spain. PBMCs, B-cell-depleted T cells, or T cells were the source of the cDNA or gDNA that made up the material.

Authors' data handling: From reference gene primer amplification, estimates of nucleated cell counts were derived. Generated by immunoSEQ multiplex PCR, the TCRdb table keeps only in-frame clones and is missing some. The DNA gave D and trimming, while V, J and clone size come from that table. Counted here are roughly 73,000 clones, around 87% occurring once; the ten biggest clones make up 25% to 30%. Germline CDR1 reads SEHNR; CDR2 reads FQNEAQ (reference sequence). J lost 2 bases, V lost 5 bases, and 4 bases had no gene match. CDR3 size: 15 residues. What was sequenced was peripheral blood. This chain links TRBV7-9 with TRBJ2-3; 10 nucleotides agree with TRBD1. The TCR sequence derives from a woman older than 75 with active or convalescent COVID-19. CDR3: CASSLGQGDTDTQYF. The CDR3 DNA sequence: TGTGCCAGCAGCCTCGGACAGGGGGACACAGATACGCAGTATTTT. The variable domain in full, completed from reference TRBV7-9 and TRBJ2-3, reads DTGVSQNPRHKITKRGQNVTFRCDPISEHNRLYWYRQTLGQGPEFLTYFQNEAQLEKSRLLSDRFSAERPKGSFSTLEIQRTEQGDSAMYLCASSLGQGDTDTQYFGPGTRLTVL.